This TCR beta chain comes out of a study of radiation and T cells in renal cell carcinoma. The study, taken as a whole, reports: In blood, top tumor clones expanded by 2 weeks, shrinking by 4.

The CDR3 runs to 12 residues. V was pared by 3 bases and J by 4 bases, with 6 bases between. CDR1 and CDR2 (germline): MDHEN, SYDVKM. Specified time point: blood 4 weeks post-SBRT, at nephrectomy. Specified treatment: 15 Gy SBRT to primary tumor, nephrectomy 4 weeks later. Nephrectomy followed 15 Gy stereotactic body radiation by 4 weeks. Blood was sampled at baseline, 2 weeks and 4 weeks after SBRT. The patient's renal cell carcinoma had clear cell pathology. Assay: immunoSEQ multiplex PCR; the TCRdb copy retains only in-frame clones and omits some. The table lists around 99,000 clones, 84% of them singletons. Remarks on this clone: Its antigen is not identified.

The chain links TRBV28 to TRBJ1-1; no definite D call. The sample was blood, taken from a patient whose treatment included radiotherapy and nephrectomy. The origin of this receptor is a man aged 55 to 70 with renal cell carcinoma. The CDR3 is CASSFDLTEAFF. The CDR3 DNA follows: TGTGCCAGCAGTTTTGATCTCACTGAAGCTTTCTTT.